This paragraph reports one T cell receptor beta chain. Antigen: not known. This sample stems from a study of tumor and adjacent non-tumor tissue in lung cancer. About the research overall: About 4.17 million productive TCRbeta reads were obtained per sample on average. Study results and caveats: Compared with tumor, normal lung showed significantly lower TCR diversity. Normal lung showed higher cumulative top 100 clone frequency than tumor.

The library came from three nested PCR rounds adapted from ARM-PCR protocols. TCRdb reprocessed the multiplex PCR reads via MiXCR and lists one record per CDR3 protein. The sample consists of 98,000 or so distinct CDR3 sequences, 75% to 85% of them appearing once. CDR1 is MNHEY and CDR2 is SVGAGI in the germline V gene. This CDR3 is 18 amino acids long. V dropped 7 bases and J dropped 15 bases, with 36 bases sitting between them. No cell sorting was done before RNA was extracted from the tissue. More than 3 cm separated this lung sample from the edge of the tumor. Chemotherapy-naive patients with new lung cancer underwent thoracic surgery in China, August–late 2014.

The specimen was distant non-tumor lung tissue. J is TRBJ2-2 and V is TRBV6-5; the D gene could be TRBD1 or TRBD2 (5 bases each). The sequence derives from a man aged 60-69 years with small cell lung cancer. The CDR3 DNA sequence: TGTGCCAGCATTTATAATGCTAGGTTGTCGGGGCGAACCGGGGAATTGTTTTTT. This translates into CASIYNARLSGRTGELFF.